This T cell receptor (beta chain) stems from a study of T cells in Graves' hyperthyroidism and ophthalmopathy. The investigators amplified TCR beta CDR3 regions from RNA transcripts. Researchers ran a first-round RT-PCR on the TCR CDR3 using the HTBI primer set. TCRdb re-analysed the multiplex PCR reads in MiXCR, keeping a single row per CDR3 protein. The sample records 300,000 to 400,000 distinct CDR3 sequences, 15% to 20% being singletons. General study points: Among clonotypes expanded in thyroid above 0.001, most were also found in blood.

To note about this clonotype: What it binds is unknown.

The germline V gene encodes CDR1 DFQATT and CDR2 SNEGSKA (reference sequence). This CDR3 comprises 16 residues. V dropped 4 bases and J dropped 1 base, with 19 bases sitting between them. The chain links TRBV20-1 to TRBJ1-2; D might be TRBD1 (6 bases). The receptor's source is a woman aged 50 to 60 with Graves' hyperthyroidism. Sequencing used blood. CDR3 loop: CSAKPSDRAVNYGYTF. The CDR3 DNA is TGCAGTGCTAAGCCTTCGGACAGAGCCGTTAACTATGGCTACACCTTC.